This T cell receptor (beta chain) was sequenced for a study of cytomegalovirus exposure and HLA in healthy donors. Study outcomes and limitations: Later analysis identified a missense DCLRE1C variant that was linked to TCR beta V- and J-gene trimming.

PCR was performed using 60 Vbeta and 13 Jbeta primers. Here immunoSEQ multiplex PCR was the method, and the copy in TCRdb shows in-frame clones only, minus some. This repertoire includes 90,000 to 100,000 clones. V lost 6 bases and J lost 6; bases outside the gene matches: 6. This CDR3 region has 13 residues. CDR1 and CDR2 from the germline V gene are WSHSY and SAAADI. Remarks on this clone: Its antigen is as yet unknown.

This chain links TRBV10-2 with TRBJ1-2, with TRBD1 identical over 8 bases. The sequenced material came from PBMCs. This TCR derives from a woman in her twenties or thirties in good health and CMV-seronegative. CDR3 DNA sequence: TGCGCCAGCAGACAGGACAGGGTAGATGGCTACACCTTC. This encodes CASRQDRVDGYTF.